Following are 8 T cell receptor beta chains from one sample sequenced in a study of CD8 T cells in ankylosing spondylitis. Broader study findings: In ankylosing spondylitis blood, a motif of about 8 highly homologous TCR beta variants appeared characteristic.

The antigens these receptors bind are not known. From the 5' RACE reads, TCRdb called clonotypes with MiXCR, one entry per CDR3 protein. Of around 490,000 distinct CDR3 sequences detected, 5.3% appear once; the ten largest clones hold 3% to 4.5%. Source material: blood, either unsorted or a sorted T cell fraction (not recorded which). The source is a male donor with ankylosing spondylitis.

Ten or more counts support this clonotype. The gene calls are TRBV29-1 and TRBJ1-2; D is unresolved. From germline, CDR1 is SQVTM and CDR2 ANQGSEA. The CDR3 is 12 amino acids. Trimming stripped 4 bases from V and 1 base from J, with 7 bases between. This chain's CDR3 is CSVADGNYGYTF. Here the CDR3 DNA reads TGCAGCGTTGCAGACGGTAACTATGGCTACACCTTC.

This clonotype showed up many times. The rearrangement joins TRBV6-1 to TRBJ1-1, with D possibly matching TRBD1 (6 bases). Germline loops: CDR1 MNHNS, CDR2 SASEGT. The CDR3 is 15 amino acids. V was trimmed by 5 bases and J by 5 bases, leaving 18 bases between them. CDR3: CASSRKGGLRTEAFF. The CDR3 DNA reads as TGTGCCAGCAGTCGTAAGGGGGGGCTAAGAACTGAAGCTTTCTTT.

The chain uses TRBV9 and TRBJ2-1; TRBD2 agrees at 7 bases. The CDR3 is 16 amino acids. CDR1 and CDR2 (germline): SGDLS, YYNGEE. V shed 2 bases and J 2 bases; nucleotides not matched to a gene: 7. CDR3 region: CASSVSAGVTYNEQFF. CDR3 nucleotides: TGTGCCAGCAGCGTTAGTGCGGGGGTAACCTACAATGAGCAGTTCTTC.

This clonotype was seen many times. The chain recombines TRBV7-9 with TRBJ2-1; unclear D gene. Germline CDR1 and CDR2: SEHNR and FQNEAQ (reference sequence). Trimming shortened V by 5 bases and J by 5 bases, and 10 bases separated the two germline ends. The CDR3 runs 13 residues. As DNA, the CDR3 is TGTGCCAGCAGCCCCGGACGGGACAATGAGCAGTTCTTC. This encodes CASSPGRDNEQFF.

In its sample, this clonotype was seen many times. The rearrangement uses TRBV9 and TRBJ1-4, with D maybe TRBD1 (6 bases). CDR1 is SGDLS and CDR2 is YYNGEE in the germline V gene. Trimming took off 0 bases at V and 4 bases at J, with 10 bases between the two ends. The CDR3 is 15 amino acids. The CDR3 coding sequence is TGTGCCAGCAGCGTAGATAGGGGGAGTAATGAAAAACTGTTTTTT. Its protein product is CASSVDRGSNEKLFF.

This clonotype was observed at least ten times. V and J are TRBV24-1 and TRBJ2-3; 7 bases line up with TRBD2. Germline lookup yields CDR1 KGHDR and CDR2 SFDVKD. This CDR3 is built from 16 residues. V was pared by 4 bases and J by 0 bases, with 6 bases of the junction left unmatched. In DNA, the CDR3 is TGTGCCACCAGTGACCCTCTAGCGGCCAGCACAGATACGCAGTATTTT. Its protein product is CATSDPLAASTDTQYF.

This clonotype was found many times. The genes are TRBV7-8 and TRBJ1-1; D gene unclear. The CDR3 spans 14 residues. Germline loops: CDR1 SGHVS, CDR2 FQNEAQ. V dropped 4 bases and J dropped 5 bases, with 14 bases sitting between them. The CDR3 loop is CASSSSSYTTEAFF. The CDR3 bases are TGTGCCAGCAGCTCGTCTTCATACACAACTGAAGCTTTCTTT.

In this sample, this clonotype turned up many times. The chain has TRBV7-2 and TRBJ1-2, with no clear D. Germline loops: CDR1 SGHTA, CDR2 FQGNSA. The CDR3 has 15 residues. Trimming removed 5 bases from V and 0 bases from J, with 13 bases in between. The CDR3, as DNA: TGTGCCAGCAGCCCCGGACTAACAGCTAACTATGGCTACACCTTC. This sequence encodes CASSPGLTANYGYTF. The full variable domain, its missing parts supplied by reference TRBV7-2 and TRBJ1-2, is GAGVSQSPSNKVTEKGKDVELRCDPISGHTALYWYRQSLGQGLEFLIYFQGNSAPDKSGLPSDRFSAERTGGSVSTLTIQRTQQEDSAVYLCASSPGLTANYGYTFGSGTRLTVV.